These T cell receptor beta chains were read from a single sample in a study. Sequencing used immunoSEQ multiplex PCR; TCRdb keeps in-frame clones, though not all of them. The sample lists tens of thousands of clones; 85% to 95% were seen once. Material for sequencing was PBMCs. The receptors were gathered from a man aged 40-49 years with rheumatoid arthritis. The conserved cysteine and the conserved F or W are not part of the CDR3 here. A D gene is named only where the DNA matches it firmly.

j_call d_call v_call cdr3_aa
TRBJ2-1 TRBD1 TRBV7-2 ASSSPGQGVDEQF
TRBJ2-3 TRBD2 TRBV19 ASIGGGRSTDTQY
TRBJ1-3 . TRBV9 ASSDGGSGNTIY
TRBJ2-3 . TRBV27 ASSFGRTDTQY
TRBJ1-1 . TRBV14 ASSQDLGRMREAF
TRBJ2-3 . TRBV3-1/TRBV3-2 ASSQELTIGDTQY
TRBJ2-7 . TRBV28 ASRVSYEQY
TRBJ1-1 . TRBV7-3 ASSYSGGTEAF
TRBJ1-2 TRBD1 TRBV19 ASRATGAVAGYT
TRBJ1-1 . TRBV5-4 ASSPRAGFMNTEAF
TRBJ2-5 . TRBV5-1 ASSGYQETQY
TRBJ2-6 . TRBV11-2 ASSTTGSPGANVLT
TRBJ1-5 . TRBV19 ASTEEGGRGYTNQPQH
TRBJ2-3 . TRBV5-1 ASSSGSSTDTQY
TRBJ1-6 . TRBV10-3 AISDLGAGSPLH
TRBJ2-3 TRBD2 TRBV29-1 SVGLAGATDTQY
TRBJ2-3 TRBD2 TRBV6-4 ASSDSGGSADTQY
TRBJ1-4 TRBD1 TRBV19 ASSRGQGRPNEKLF
TRBJ2-7 . TRBV11-2 ASSRTYEQY
TRBJ2-1 . TRBV19 ASSASGTRLLNEQF
TRBJ2-1 TRBD1 TRBV7-2 ASSSQGANYNEQF
TRBJ2-7 TRBD2 TRBV10-2 ASSVTSVYEQY
TRBJ2-3 TRBD1 TRBV5-1 ASSTGTASSTDTQY
TRBJ2-7 TRBD2 TRBV28 ASTPWGLAAYEQY
TRBJ2-3 TRBD1 TRBV11-3 ASSSSTGRTDTQY
TRBJ1-1 . TRBV5-1 ASSPRGATGTEAF
TRBJ2-7 . TRBV18 ASSPMDRAYEQY
TRBJ1-1 . TRBV19 ASSIRDTEAF
TRBJ2-2 . TRBV18 ASSPRGPDTGELF
TRBJ1-5 . TRBV3-1/TRBV3-2 ASSQVGQPQH
TRBJ1-3 . TRBV11-1 ASSFENSGNTIY
TRBJ2-1 TRBD2 TRBV5-8 ASSPSGGRDNEQF
TRBJ2-1 . TRBV5-1 ASSPELYNEQF
TRBJ2-3 . TRBV19 ASSTGTFASTDTQY
TRBJ1-3 . TRBV29-1 SALGQGPGNTIY
TRBJ1-6 . TRBV7-2 ASSFGGPGASPLH
TRBJ1-1 . TRBV29-1 SVNGLRVNTEAF
TRBJ2-2 TRBD2 TRBV2 ASQTSGRNTGELF
TRBJ1-1 TRBD1 TRBV19 ASSTRTGGTEAF
TRBJ2-3 TRBD1 TRBV24-1 ATSDSDRGGADTQY
TRBJ2-4 . TRBV7-2 ASSLAGQAKNIQY